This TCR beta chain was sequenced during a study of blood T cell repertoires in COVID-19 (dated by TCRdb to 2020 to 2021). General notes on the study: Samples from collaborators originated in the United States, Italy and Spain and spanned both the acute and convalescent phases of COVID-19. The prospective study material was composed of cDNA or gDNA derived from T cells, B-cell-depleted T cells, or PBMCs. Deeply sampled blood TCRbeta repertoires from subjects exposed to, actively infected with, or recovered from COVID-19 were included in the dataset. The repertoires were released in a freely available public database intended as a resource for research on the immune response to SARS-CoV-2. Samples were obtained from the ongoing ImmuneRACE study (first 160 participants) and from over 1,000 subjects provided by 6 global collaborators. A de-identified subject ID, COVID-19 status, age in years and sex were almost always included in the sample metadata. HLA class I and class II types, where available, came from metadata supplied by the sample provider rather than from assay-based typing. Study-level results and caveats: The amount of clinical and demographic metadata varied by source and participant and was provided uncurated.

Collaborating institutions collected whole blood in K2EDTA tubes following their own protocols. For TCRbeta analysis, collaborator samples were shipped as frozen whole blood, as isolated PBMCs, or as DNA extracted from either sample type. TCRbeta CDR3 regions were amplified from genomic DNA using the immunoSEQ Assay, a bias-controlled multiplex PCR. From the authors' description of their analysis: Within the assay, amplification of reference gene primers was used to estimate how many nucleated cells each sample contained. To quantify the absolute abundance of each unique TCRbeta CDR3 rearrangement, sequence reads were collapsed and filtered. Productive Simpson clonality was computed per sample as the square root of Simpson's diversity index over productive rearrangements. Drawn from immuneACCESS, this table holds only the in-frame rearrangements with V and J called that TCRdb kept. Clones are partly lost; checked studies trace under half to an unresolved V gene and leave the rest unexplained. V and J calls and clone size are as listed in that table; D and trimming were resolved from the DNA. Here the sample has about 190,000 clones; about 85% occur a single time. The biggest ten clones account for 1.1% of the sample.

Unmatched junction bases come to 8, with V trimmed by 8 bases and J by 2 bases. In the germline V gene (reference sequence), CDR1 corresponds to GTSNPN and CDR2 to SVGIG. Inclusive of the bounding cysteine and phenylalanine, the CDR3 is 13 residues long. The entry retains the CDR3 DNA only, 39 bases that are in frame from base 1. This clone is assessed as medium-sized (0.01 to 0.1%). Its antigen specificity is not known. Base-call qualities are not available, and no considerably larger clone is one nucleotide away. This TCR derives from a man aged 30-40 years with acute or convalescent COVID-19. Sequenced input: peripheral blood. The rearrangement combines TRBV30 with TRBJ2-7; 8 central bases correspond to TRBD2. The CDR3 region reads CASSGLAAYEQYF. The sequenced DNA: TGTGCCAGCTCAGGACTAGCAGCCTACGAGCAGTACTTC.